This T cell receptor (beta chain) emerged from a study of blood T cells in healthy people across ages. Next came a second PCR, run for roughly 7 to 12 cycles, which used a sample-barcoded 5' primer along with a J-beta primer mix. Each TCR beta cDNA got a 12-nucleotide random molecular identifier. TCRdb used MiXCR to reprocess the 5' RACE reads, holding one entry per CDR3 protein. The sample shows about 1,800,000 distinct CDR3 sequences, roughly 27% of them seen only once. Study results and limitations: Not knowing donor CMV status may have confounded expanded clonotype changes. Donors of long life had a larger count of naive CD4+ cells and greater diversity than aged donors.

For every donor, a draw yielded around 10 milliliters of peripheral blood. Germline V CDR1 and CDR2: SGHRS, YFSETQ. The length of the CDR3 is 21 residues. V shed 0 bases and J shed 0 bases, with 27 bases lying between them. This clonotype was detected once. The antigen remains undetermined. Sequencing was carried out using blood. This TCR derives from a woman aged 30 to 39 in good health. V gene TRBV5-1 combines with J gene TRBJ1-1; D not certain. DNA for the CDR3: TGCGCCAGCAGCTTGGCAGTATGGCCGGGATCCAACGCCGCCATGAACACTGAAGCTTTCTTT. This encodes CASSLAVWPGSNAAMNTEAFF. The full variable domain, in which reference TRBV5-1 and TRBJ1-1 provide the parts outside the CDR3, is KAGVTQTPRYLIKTRGQQVTLSCSPISGHRSVSWYQQTPGQGLQFLFEYFSETQRNKGNFPGRFSGRQFSNSRSEMNVSTLELGDSALYLCASSLAVWPGSNAAMNTEAFFGQGTRLTVV.